Following are 32 T cell receptor beta chains from one sample sequenced in a study of cytomegalovirus exposure and HLA in healthy donors. In the PCR, 60 Vbeta and 13 Jbeta primers were used. Generated by immunoSEQ multiplex PCR, the TCRdb table keeps only in-frame clones and is missing some. The sample yields over 65,000 clones, approximately 75% seen once. What was sequenced was PBMCs. The receptors here all came from a man in his 60s in good health and CMV-seropositive.

V usage is TRBV5-1 and J usage is TRBJ2-4; TRBD1 aligns across 7 bases. Germline CDR1 reads SGHRS; CDR2 reads YFSETQ. V shed 0 bases and J 7 bases; nucleotides not matched to a gene: 4. This CDR3 region has 14 residues. The DNA of the CDR3 is TGCGCCAGCAGCTTGGGGGACAGCCAGAACATTCAGTACTTC. Its protein is CASSLGDSQNIQYF.

This clone was seen more than once but under ten times. The chain links TRBV4-1 to TRBJ1-2; TRBD1 might be the D (5 bases). Trimming removed 1 base at V and 2 bases at J, with 8 bases between. This CDR3 spans 14 amino acids. CDR1 and CDR2 from the germline V gene are MGHRA and YSYEKL. CDR3 region: CASSQVQGNYGYTF. CDR3 DNA sequence: TGCGCCAGCAGCCAAGTTCAGGGCAACTATGGCTACACCTTC.

The chain recombines TRBV5-1 with TRBJ2-5; 10 nucleotides align to TRBD1. This CDR3 has 16 amino acids. V was clipped by 4 bases and J by 2 bases; unmatched bases: 8. The germline V gene encodes CDR1 SGHRS and CDR2 YFSETQ. The DNA for the CDR3 is TGCGCCAGCAGCCCCGGGACAGGGGTTGGACAAGAGACCCAGTACTTC. This gives the protein CASSPGTGVGQETQYF.

CDR3 protein: CASSQDIRGSGATTQYF. Written as DNA, the CDR3 is TGCGCCAGCAGCCAAGATATCCGGGGTAGCGGGGCCACTACGCAGTATTTT. V usage is TRBV4-1 and J usage is TRBJ2-3; TRBD2 matches 8 bases. The CDR3 is 17 amino acids. CDR1 is MGHRA, CDR2 YSYEKL, per germline. J gave up 8 bases and V 0 bases, and 13 bases lay outside the gene matches.

This sequence joins TRBV6-1 and TRBJ1-5; perhaps TRBD1 as D (5 bases). Trimming took 7 bases from V and 1 from J, leaving 11 bases between them. Per the germline V gene, CDR1 is MNHNS and CDR2 is SASEGT. This CDR3 is built from 14 residues. Here the CDR3 DNA reads TGTGCCAGCACCGAGGGGAGGAGCAATCAGCCCCAGCATTTT. Translating gives CASTEGRSNQPQHF.

This chain uses TRBV6-6 with TRBJ1-2; 8 nucleotides match TRBD1. The CDR3 covers 14 residues. After removal of 8 bases from V and 0 bases from J, the junction contained 5 bases not matched to a gene. The germline gives CDR1 MNHNY, CDR2 SVGAGI (reference sequence). This CDR3 is CASLTTGANYGYTF. CDR3 in DNA: TGTGCCAGCCTCACGACAGGGGCTAACTATGGCTACACCTTC.

This chain uses TRBV29-1 with TRBJ1-4, with 11 bases matching TRBD1. This CDR3 is built from 15 residues. V dropped 2 bases and J dropped 8; count of bases not matched to a gene: 7. The germline CDR1 and CDR2 sequences are SQVTM and ANQGSEA. CDR3: CSVESTDRGREKLFF. Written as DNA, the CDR3 is TGCAGCGTTGAATCCACGGACAGGGGGCGCGAAAAACTGTTTTTT.

This chain connects TRBV11-3 to TRBJ2-7; a possible D gene is TRBD1 (5 bases). CDR3 length: 13 amino acids. Germline values: CDR1 SGHNT, CDR2 YENEEA. Trimming shortened V by 2 bases and J by 6 bases, and 11 bases separated the two germline ends. CDR3 amino acids: CASSLKFGAEQYF. CDR3 sequence (DNA): TGTGCCAGCAGCTTAAAGTTTGGGGCCGAGCAGTACTTC. Full variable domain (outside the CDR3, taken from reference TRBV11-3 and TRBJ2-7): EAGVVQSPRYKIIEKKQPVAFWCNPISGHNTLYWYLQNLGQGPELLIRYENEEAVDDSQLPKDRFSAERLKGVDSTLKIQPAELGDSAVYLCASSLKFGAEQYFGPGTRLTVT.

This clone was seen just once. The chain couples TRBV19 to TRBJ1-2, with 8 bases fitting TRBD1. CDR1 LNHDA and CDR2 SQIVND come from the germline V gene (reference sequence). The CDR3 runs 14 residues. Trimming removed 6 bases from V and 4 bases from J; junction bases left unmatched: 7. The CDR3 region is CASSQGTGPYGYTF. The CDR3 nucleotides are TGTGCCAGTAGCCAAGGGACAGGCCCCTATGGCTACACCTTC. The full variable domain, with the rest looked up from reference TRBV19 and TRBJ1-2, is DGGITQSPKYLFRKEGQNVTLSCEQNLNHDAMYWYRQDPGQGLRLIYYSQIVNDFQKGDIAEGYSVSREKKESFPLTVTSAQKNPTAFYLCASSQGTGPYGYTFGSGTRLTVV.

This clone was recorded a few times. The rearrangement joins TRBV5-4 to TRBJ2-3; no reliable D call. CDR1 is SGHNT, CDR2 YYREEE, per germline (reference sequence). The CDR3 is 13 amino acids. V was trimmed by 2 bases and J by 2 bases, leaving 6 bases between them. The CDR3 coding sequence is TGTGCCAGCAGCTTCGAGCTCACAGATACGCAGTATTTT. Translated: CASSFELTDTQYF.

J is TRBJ2-7 and V is TRBV27; no definite D call. CDR1 MNHEY and CDR2 SMNVEV come from the germline V gene (reference sequence). The CDR3 is made up of 15 amino acids. V shed 1 base and J shed 1 base, with 11 bases lying between them. The CDR3: CASSLLASHSYEQYF. The CDR3 DNA follows: TGTGCCAGCAGTTTATTGGCATCCCATTCCTACGAGCAGTACTTC.

The sample holds a few counts of this clone. The chain couples TRBV5-1 to TRBJ2-7, with TRBD2 matching over 9 bases. V lost 1 base and J lost 5; bases outside the gene matches: 7. Germline V lookup: CDR1 SGHRS, CDR2 YFSETQ. The CDR3 covers 15 residues. The CDR3 DNA sequence: TGCGCCAGCAGCTTGCAGGCGGGAGGGCGGGACGAGCAGTACTTC. This translates into CASSLQAGGRDEQYF. Using reference TRBV5-1 and TRBJ2-7 for the parts outside the CDR3, the full variable domain is KAGVTQTPRYLIKTRGQQVTLSCSPISGHRSVSWYQQTPGQGLQFLFEYFSETQRNKGNFPGRFSGRQFSNSRSEMNVSTLELGDSALYLCASSLQAGGRDEQYFGPGTRLTVT.

The rearrangement uses TRBV5-6 and TRBJ2-1; a possible D gene is TRBD1 (5 bases). Between the trimmed V and J ends, which lost 0 bases and 5 bases, there was a span of 9 bases. The germline V gene encodes CDR1 SGHDT and CDR2 YYEEEE. This CDR3 has 14 amino acids. CDR3 amino acids: CASSLGQSNNEQFF. Written as DNA, the CDR3 is TGTGCCAGCAGCTTGGGACAGTCCAACAATGAGCAGTTCTTC.

This CDR3 reads CASSYPGHTNTEAFF. CDR3 bases: TGTGCCAGCAGTTACCCCGGACATACCAACACTGAAGCTTTCTTT. V and J are TRBV6-5 and TRBJ1-1, with TRBD1 as a possible D gene (5 bases). Between the trimmed V and J ends, which lost 2 bases and 2 bases, there was a span of 12 bases. CDR3 length: 15 residues. CDR1 and CDR2 from the germline V gene are MNHEY and SVGAGI.

This chain uses TRBV5-5 with TRBJ2-7; D might be TRBD1 (6 bases). Deletions cut 2 bases from V and 3 bases from J, with 12 bases between. Germline V gene data show CDR1 as SGHKS and CDR2 as YYEKEE (reference sequence). CDR3 length: 14 amino acids. In DNA form, the CDR3 reads TGTGCCAGCAGCTTTGGTCAGGGGATCTACGAGCAGTACTTC. Amino acids: CASSFGQGIYEQYF.

Relative to its sample, this clone is medium-sized. J is TRBJ1-3 and V is TRBV2, with D hard to call. V lost 0 bases to trimming and J lost 4 bases, with 13 bases between them. Germline V gene data show CDR1 as SNHLY and CDR2 as FYNNEI. The CDR3 is 16 residues long. CDR3 region: CASSEADWVRGNTIYF. Written as DNA, the CDR3 is TGTGCCAGCAGTGAAGCGGACTGGGTTCGGGGAAACACCATATATTTT.

The chain carries TRBV5-4 and TRBJ1-2, with 7 bases matching TRBD1. The V gene end was trimmed by 3 bases and the J gene end by 0 bases; junction bases not matched to a gene: 17. Looked up from germline, CDR1 is SGHNT and CDR2 is YYREEE (reference sequence). The CDR3 runs 19 residues. The CDR3 protein is CASSSVPGQLELANYGYTF. The CDR3 DNA sequence: TGTGCCAGCAGCTCCGTCCCGGGACAGCTCGAATTAGCTAACTATGGCTACACCTTC.

This clone has more than one count but fewer than ten. The chain links TRBV6-5 to TRBJ1-1, with D unresolved. The CDR3 contains 13 residues. V lost 5 bases and J lost 0, with 7 bases in between. Germline V lookup: CDR1 MNHEY, CDR2 SVGAGI. The DNA of the CDR3 is TGTGCCAGCAGTGAGAGGATGAACACTGAAGCTTTCTTT. Translation: CASSERMNTEAFF.

The chain recombines TRBV11-3 with TRBJ2-5; weak D call: TRBD1 (6 bases). The CDR3 loop spans 14 amino acids. CDR1 SGHNT and CDR2 YENEEA come from the germline V gene. Deletions cut 1 base from V and 1 base from J, with 7 bases between. CDR3 nucleotide sequence: TGTGCCAGCAGCTTAGTACAGGGCCAAGAGACCCAGTACTTC. It codes for CASSLVQGQETQYF.

There are a few counts of this clone. The V gene is TRBV6-1, the J gene TRBJ2-5, with D perhaps matching TRBD2 (6 bases). Germline CDR1 and CDR2: MNHNS and SASEGT. This CDR3 region has 13 residues. V was clipped by 5 bases and J by 7 bases, with 14 bases between them. The CDR3 DNA follows: TGTGCCAGCAGTTATTCGCAGGGAGGGACCCAGTACTTC. Its translation is CASSYSQGGTQYF.

CDR3 coding DNA: TGTGCCAGTAGTATAGACGAGGGTGAGCAGTTCTTC. Residues: CASSIDEGEQFF. The chain joins TRBV19 to TRBJ2-1, with TRBD2 as a possible D gene (5 bases). Germline V gene sequence: CDR1 LNHDA, CDR2 SQIVND (reference sequence). V shed 0 bases and J shed 9 bases, with 6 bases lying between them. This CDR3 has 12 residues.

The V call is TRBV4-1, the J call TRBJ1-2; 7 bases align to TRBD1. This CDR3 spans 16 amino acids. The junction had 16 bases not matched to a gene; V was cut back by 8 bases and J by 4 bases. Germline loops: CDR1 MGHRA, CDR2 YSYEKL. The CDR3 reads CASRGLQIDRVYGYTF. The CDR3 DNA is TGCGCCAGCCGGGGCCTTCAAATCGACAGGGTCTATGGCTACACCTTC.

The table lists this clone with a few counts. The chain recombines TRBV6-5 with TRBJ2-7; unclear D gene. V lost 5 bases, J lost 3 bases, and 14 bases lay in between. This CDR3 contains 14 residues. From germline, CDR1 is MNHEY and CDR2 SVGAGI. The CDR3 loop is CASSPTGQVYEQYF. The CDR3 DNA is TGTGCCAGCAGTCCTACCGGCCAGGTCTACGAGCAGTACTTC.

The rearrangement joins TRBV5-1 to TRBJ1-2; D is uncertain. CDR3 length equals 13 residues. Germline V gives CDR1 SGHRS, CDR2 YFSETQ. The germline V and J ends were trimmed by 0 bases and 6 bases, with 9 bases remaining between them. CDR3 nucleotides: TGCGCCAGCAGCTTGGGAGTAGCGGATGGCTACACCTTC. Encoded protein: CASSLGVADGYTF.

The genes are TRBV21-1 and TRBJ1-6. TRBV21-1 is listed as a pseudogene. CDR3 length equals 20 residues. CDR3: CASSKGGLSDHTTIHSPLHF. The CDR3 nucleotides read TGTGCCAGCAGCAAGGGGGGGTTATCGGATCATACCACCATACATTCACCCCTCCACTTT.

The count of this clone is one. The chain has TRBV5-6 and TRBJ1-2; D gene uncertain. Germline loops: CDR1 SGHDT, CDR2 YYEEEE. This CDR3 comprises 15 residues. The V end lost 6 bases, the J end lost 3 bases, and 18 bases lay between the germline ends. CDR3 coding DNA: TGTGCCAGCATGCCCGCCGGGAGGACCTACTATGGCTACACCTTC. It codes for CASMPAGRTYYGYTF.

The chain employs TRBV4-1 and TRBJ1-5; no definite D call. Between the trimmed V and J ends, which lost 5 bases and 4 bases, there was a span of 9 bases. CDR3 size: 13 residues. From germline, CDR1 is MGHRA and CDR2 YSYEKL. The CDR3 is CASSTTGNQPQHF. CDR3 bases: TGCGCCAGCAGCACAACCGGGAATCAGCCCCAGCATTTT.

The chain links TRBV6-6 to TRBJ2-3; D is undetermined. The germline V gene has CDR1 MNHNY and CDR2 SVGAGI (reference sequence). Trimming removed 4 bases from V and 0 bases from J, with 14 bases in between. The CDR3 is 16 amino acids. CDR3 nucleotide sequence: TGTGCCAGCAGTTCCCTTGGAGTACCTAGCACAGATACGCAGTATTTT. This sequence encodes CASSSLGVPSTDTQYF.

The V gene is TRBV7-2, the J gene TRBJ2-1; D not resolved. V shed 2 bases and J shed 7 bases, with 12 bases lying between them. This CDR3 is built from 14 residues. Per germline, CDR1 SGHTA and CDR2 FQGNSA. This chain's CDR3 is CASSLLAESNEQFF. The DNA for the CDR3 is TGTGCCAGCAGCTTATTAGCTGAGAGTAATGAGCAGTTCTTC.

The rearrangement uses TRBV18 and TRBJ1-5, with 9 nucleotides matching TRBD1. Germline CDR1 and CDR2: KGHSH and LQKENI. This CDR3 contains 15 residues. Germline trimming cut 5 bases from V and 7 bases from J; bases unmatched to any gene: 9. CDR3 sequence: CASSSRTGAGQPQHF. CDR3 nucleotide sequence: TGTGCCAGCTCATCCCGGACAGGGGCGGGCCAGCCCCAGCATTTT.

The rearrangement joins TRBV27 to TRBJ2-7; 8 nucleotides align to TRBD1. Germline-derived CDR1 and CDR2 are MNHEY and SMNVEV (reference sequence). V lost 5 bases, J lost 7 bases, and 7 bases stayed unmatched. This CDR3 is built from 13 residues. The CDR3: CASSVIRGREQYF. DNA of the CDR3: TGTGCCAGCAGTGTCATCAGGGGGCGAGAGCAGTACTTC.

V usage is TRBV5-1 and J usage is TRBJ2-7, with 11 bases lining up with TRBD2. The V and J ends lost 2 bases and 3 bases, in that order; junction bases with no gene match: 1. The CDR3 has 14 amino acids. Germline V gives CDR1 SGHRS, CDR2 YFSETQ. Written as DNA, the CDR3 is TGCGCCAGCAGCTTCACTAGCGGGGGCTACGAGCAGTACTTC. This sequence encodes CASSFTSGGYEQYF.